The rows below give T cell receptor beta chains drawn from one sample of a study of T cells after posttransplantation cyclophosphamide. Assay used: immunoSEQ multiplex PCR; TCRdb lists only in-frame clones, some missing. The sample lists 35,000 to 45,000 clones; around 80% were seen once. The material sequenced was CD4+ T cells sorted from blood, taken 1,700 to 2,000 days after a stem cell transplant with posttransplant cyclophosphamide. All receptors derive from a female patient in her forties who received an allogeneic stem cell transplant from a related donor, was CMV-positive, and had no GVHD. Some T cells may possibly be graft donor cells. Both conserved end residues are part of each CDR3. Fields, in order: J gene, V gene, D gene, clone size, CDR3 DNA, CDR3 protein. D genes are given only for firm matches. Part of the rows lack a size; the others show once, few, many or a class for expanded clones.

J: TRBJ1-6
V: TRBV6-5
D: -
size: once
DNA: TGTGCCAGCAGTTACGGCGTAAACTACCCCCTCCACTTT
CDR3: CASSYGVNYPLHF

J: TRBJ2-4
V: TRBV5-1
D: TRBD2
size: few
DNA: TGCGCCAGCAGTTTAGCGGGGCTAGCCAAAAACATTCAGTACTTC
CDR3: CASSLAGLAKNIQYF

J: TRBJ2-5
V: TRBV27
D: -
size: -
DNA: TGTGCCAGCAGTTTATATGGCAGTTCGGAGACCCAGTACTTC
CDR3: CASSLYGSSETQYF

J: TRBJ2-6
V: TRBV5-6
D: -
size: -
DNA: TGTGCCAGCAGCTTGGGGGGGGACAGATTCTACTCTGGGGCCAACGTCCTGACTTTC
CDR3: CASSLGGDRFYSGANVLTF

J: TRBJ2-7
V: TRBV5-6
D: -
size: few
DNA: TGTGCCAGCAGCTTGGGGACAGATACGATCTCCTACGAGCAGTACTTC
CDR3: CASSLGTDTISYEQYF

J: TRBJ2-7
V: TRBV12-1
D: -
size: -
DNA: TGTGCCAGCAGCTTTTCCCCGGGACAGGGGGCGGATGAGCAGTACTTC
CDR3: CASSFSPGQGADEQYF

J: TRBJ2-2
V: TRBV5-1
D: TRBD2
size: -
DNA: TGCGCCAGCAGCCTGCAGCCCGGGACTAGCGGGGTTAGCTCCGGGGAGCTGTTTTTT
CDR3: CASSLQPGTSGVSSGELFF

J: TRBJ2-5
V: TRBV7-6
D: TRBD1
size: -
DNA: TGTGCCAGCAGCTTAGCCGGGGACAGGAAACTAGGGGAGACCCAGTACTTC
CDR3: CASSLAGDRKLGETQYF

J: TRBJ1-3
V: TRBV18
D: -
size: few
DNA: TGTGCCAGCTCACCACCTCGGGGCGCGGGAGGAAACACCATATATTTT
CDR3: CASSPPRGAGGNTIYF

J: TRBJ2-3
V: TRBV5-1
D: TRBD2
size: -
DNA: TGCGCCAGCAGCCCGAGAGCGGGGGGGACCCCTGGGGCAGATACGCAGTATTTT
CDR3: CASSPRAGGTPGADTQYF

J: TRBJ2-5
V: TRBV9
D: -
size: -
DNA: TGTGCCAGCAGCGCATCGGACACGGAAGAGACCCAGTACTTC
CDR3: CASSASDTEETQYF

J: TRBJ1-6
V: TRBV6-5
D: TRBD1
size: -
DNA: TGTGCCAGCAGTAGACCGACAGGGGGTTGGTCACCCCTCCACTTT
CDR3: CASSRPTGGWSPLHF

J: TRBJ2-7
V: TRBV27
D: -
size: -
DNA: TGTGCCAGCAGTTTATATCCCCAGGGAAGGTACGAGCAGTACTTC
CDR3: CASSLYPQGRYEQYF

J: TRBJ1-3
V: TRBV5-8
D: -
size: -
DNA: TGTGCCAGCAGCTTGACGGGGGGAAACACCATATATTTT
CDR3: CASSLTGGNTIYF

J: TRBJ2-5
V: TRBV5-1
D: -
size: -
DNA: TGCGCCAGCAGCTTGCGGACAAGTAGGGTTGGAGAGACCCAGTACTTC
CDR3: CASSLRTSRVGETQYF

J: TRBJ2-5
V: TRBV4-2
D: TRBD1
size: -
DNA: TGTGCCAGCAGGATGTTGGGACAGGGGAAAGAGACCCAGTACTTC
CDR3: CASRMLGQGKETQYF

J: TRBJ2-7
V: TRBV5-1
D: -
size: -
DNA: TGCGCCAGCAGCCTAGCGACTCCTAACTACGAGCAGTACTTC
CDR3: CASSLATPNYEQYF

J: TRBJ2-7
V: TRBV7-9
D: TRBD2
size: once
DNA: TGTGCCAGCAGCTACTTAAGCGGGGGGTCCTACGAGCAGTACTTC
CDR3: CASSYLSGGSYEQYF

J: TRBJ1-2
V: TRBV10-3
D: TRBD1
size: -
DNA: TGTGCCTCCCAGGACAGGGGGCCTAACTATGGCTACACCTTC
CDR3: CASQDRGPNYGYTF

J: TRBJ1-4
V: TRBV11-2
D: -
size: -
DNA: TGTGCCAGCAGCATCAGGTGGGGCGCCGGTGAAAAACTGTTTTTT
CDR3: CASSIRWGAGEKLFF

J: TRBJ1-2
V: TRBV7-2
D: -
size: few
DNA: TGTGCCAGCAGCTTAAGCAGGGCTAACTATGGCTACACCTTC
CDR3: CASSLSRANYGYTF

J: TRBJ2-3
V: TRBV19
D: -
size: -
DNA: TGTGCCAGTAGTATGGAACAGGGACCTAGTAATACGCAGTATTTT
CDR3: CASSMEQGPSNTQYF

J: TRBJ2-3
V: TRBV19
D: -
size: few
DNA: TGTGCCACCGAGGCTGGCCCGGGCACAGATACGCAGTATTTT
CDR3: CATEAGPGTDTQYF

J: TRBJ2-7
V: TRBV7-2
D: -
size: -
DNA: TGTGCCAGCAGCCTAACCAATTACTACGAGCAGTACTTC
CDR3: CASSLTNYYEQYF

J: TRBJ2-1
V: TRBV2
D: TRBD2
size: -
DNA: TGTGCCAGCAGGCCTCGGGGGGGACGTTACAATGAGCAGTTCTTC
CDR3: CASRPRGGRYNEQFF

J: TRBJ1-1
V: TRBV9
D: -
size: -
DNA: TGTGCCAGCAGCGATGAGGTAAACACTGAAGCTTTCTTT
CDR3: CASSDEVNTEAFF

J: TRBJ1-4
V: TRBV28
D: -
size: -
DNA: TGTGCCAGCACCTTGACAGGTTCAGCTAATGAAAAACTGTTTTTT
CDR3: CASTLTGSANEKLFF

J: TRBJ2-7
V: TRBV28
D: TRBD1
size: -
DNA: TGTGCCAGCAGTTTTGTACGGACAGGGGCGGCCTACGAGCAGTACTTC
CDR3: CASSFVRTGAAYEQYF

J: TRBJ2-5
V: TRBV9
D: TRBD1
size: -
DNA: TGTGCCAGCAGCGTAGGTGGGGGCAGGGGGACCCTCACGGAGACCCAGTACTTC
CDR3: CASSVGGGRGTLTETQYF

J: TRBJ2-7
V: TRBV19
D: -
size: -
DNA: TGTGCCAGTAGTACGAAGGGGCTATCCTACGAGCAGTACTTC
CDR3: CASSTKGLSYEQYF

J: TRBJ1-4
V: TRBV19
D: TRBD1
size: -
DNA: TGTGCCAGCGGAAGGGACAGGGGTCGAAATGAAAAACTGTTTTTT
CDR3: CASGRDRGRNEKLFF

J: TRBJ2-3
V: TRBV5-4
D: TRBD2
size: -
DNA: TGTGCCAGCAGCTTGGTTCTAGCGGGGGAGCCAGATACGCAGTATTTT
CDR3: CASSLVLAGEPDTQYF

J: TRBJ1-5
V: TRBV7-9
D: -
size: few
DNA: TGTGCCAGCAGCCCAGACACCAATCAGCCCCAGCATTTT
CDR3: CASSPDTNQPQHF

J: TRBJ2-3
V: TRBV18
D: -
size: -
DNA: TGTGCCAGCTCACCACCGGGGCTCACAGATACGCAGTATTTT
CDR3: CASSPPGLTDTQYF

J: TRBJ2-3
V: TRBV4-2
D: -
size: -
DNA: TGTGCCAGCAGCCAAGGAGGGGGGGAGGCAGATACGCAGTATTTT
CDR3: CASSQGGGEADTQYF

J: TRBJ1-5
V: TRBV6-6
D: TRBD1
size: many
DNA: TGTGCCAGCACCCAAGGACAGGCATTCAATCAGCCCCAGCATTTT
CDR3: CASTQGQAFNQPQHF

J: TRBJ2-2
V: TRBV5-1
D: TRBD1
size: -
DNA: TGCGCCAGCAGCCCCAGGGGACAGGGGGCGACCGGGGAGCTGTTTTTT
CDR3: CASSPRGQGATGELFF

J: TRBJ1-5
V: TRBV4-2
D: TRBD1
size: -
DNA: TGTGCCAGCAGCCATAACAGACAGGGGGGGAATCAGCCCCAGCATTTT
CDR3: CASSHNRQGGNQPQHF